These 7 T cell receptor beta chains were sequenced from one sample in a study of T cells in women clearing cervical HPV infection. Measured with immunoSEQ multiplex PCR; TCRdb has only the in-frame clones, and not every one. The sample includes approximately 21,000 clones. The specimen was blood buffy coat. The receptors shown here come from a woman aged 18 to 75 with a cervical HPV16 infection that either progressed to CIN3+ or cleared (not recorded which).

Comment on this clone: The CDR3 is cut off 3 residues early in the read; its end comes from the germline J gene. V is TRBV6-2 or TRBV6-3 and J is TRBJ2-2; D is unclear. The germline CDR1 and CDR2 sequences are MNHEY and SVGEGT. The CDR3 contains 12 residues. Trimming stripped 6 bases from V and 5 bases from J, with 7 bases between. Incomplete CDR3 DNA: TGTGCCAGCAGCTTGTTAACCGGGGAG. It encodes CASSLLTGE. The entire CDR3 protein reads CASSLLTGELFF.

To note about this clone: The read halts 3 residues ahead of the CDR3 end, with the missing end drawn from the germline J gene. This chain uses TRBV7-3 with TRBJ2-1; 7 bases fit TRBD2. The ends lost 2 bases at V and 6 bases at J; junction bases unmatched: 13. This CDR3 has 17 residues. Germline CDR1 is SGHTA and CDR2 is FQGTGA. The CDR3 reads CASSLGPSGGNPNEQFF. CDR3 DNA, as far as it was read: TGTGCCAGCAGCTTAGGCCCTAGCGGTGGAAACCCCAATGAG.

This clone registers medium-sized (0.01 to 0.1%) by frequency. The CDR3 is cut off 3 residues early in the read; its end comes from the germline J gene. The chain links TRBV7-3 to TRBJ2-7; TRBD2 is a possible D gene (5 bases). This CDR3 has 20 residues. CDR1 is SGHTA, CDR2 FQGTGA, per germline. V lost 0 bases, J lost 5 bases, and 29 bases lay in between. CDR3 DNA (partial): TGTGCCAGCAGCTTAACGGTCGGCCGACTAATATTCGAGAAAAATAACGAG. Its protein product is CASSLTVGRLIFEKNNE. The entire CDR3 reads CASSLTVGRLIFEKNNEQYF.

Worth noting for this clone: The read gets to within 3 residues of the CDR3 end, and the germline J gene fills in the rest. The genes are TRBV2 and TRBJ2-7, with D uncertain. The CDR3 covers 12 residues. The germline V and J ends were trimmed by 8 bases and 3 bases, with 11 bases remaining between them. In germline, CDR1 is SNHLY, CDR2 FYNNEI. The CDR3 bases that were read are TGTGCCAGCCTGCTCAGTGGCTACGAG. This encodes CASLLSGYE. The full CDR3 sequence reads CASLLSGYEQYF. The entire variable domain, with the rest obtained from reference TRBV2 and TRBJ2-7, is as follows: EPEVTQTPSHQVTQMGQEVILRCVPISNHLYFYWYRQILGQKVEFLVSFYNNEISEKSEIFDDQFSVERPDGSNFTLKIRSTKLEDSAMYFCASLLSGYEQYFGPGTRLTVT.

The sequenced CDR3 bases are TGCGCCAGCAGCCACGGGACAGGAAACACTGAA. Its protein product is CASSHGTGNTE. The full CDR3 sequence reads CASSHGTGNTEAFF. The chain links TRBV5-1 to TRBJ1-1, with 8 bases identical to TRBD1. The read ends 3 residues shy of where the CDR3 ends; the end is completed using the germline J gene. The CDR3 totals 14 residues. Unmatched junction bases numbered 4, after V lost 4 bases and J lost 2 bases. CDR1 and CDR2 from the germline V gene are SGHRS and YFSETQ.

Of note for this clone: From the germline J gene comes the end of the CDR3, since the read stops 3 residues before it. This chain joins TRBV30 and TRBJ2-3; TRBD1 agrees at 8 bases. From germline, CDR1 is GTSNPN and CDR2 SVGIG (reference sequence). V trimming: 4 bases; J trimming: 6 bases; junction bases outside the gene matches: 9. This CDR3 has 14 residues. CDR3 DNA, as far as it was read: TGTGCCTGGAATTGGGCAGGGGGCAAGGATACG. Translation gives CAWNWAGGKDT. The whole CDR3 reads CAWNWAGGKDTQYF.

Concerning this clone itself: The read ends 3 residues before the CDR3 terminus; that terminus is restored from the germline J gene. This chain joins TRBV12-5 and TRBJ2-2; D may be TRBD1 (5 bases). This CDR3 has 16 residues. In germline, CDR1 is LGHNT, CDR2 FRNRAP. V gave up 1 base and J gave up 2 bases, with 11 bases separating them. The sequenced CDR3 bases are TGTGCTAGTGGTTTGGAGGACACTACAAACACCGGGGAG. This translates into CASGLEDTTNTGE. The entire CDR3 protein reads CASGLEDTTNTGELFF.